This is a list of T cell receptor beta chains from one sample in a study of TIL therapy for anti-PD-1-resistant metastatic lung cancer. The data were produced by immunoSEQ multiplex PCR, yet TCRdb's version contains in-frame clones alone and is incomplete. In the table there are 60,000 or so clones, 69% of which are singletons. The input for sequencing was blood, taken at baseline. The source of these receptors is a person between 25 and 79 years old with non-small cell lung cancer. Each CDR3 is given with its conserved first and last residue. D genes are given only for firm matches. Some rows mark clone size as missing; the rest say once, few, many or name a class of expanded clone.

d_gene: TRBD1; abundance: medium-sized; j_gene: TRBJ2-2; v_gene: TRBV2; CDR3aa: CASSLDRVMGELFF; CDR3nt: TGTGCCAGCTCCCTCGACAGGGTGATGGGGGAGCTGTTTTTT
d_gene: TRBD1; abundance: .; j_gene: TRBJ1-2; v_gene: TRBV5-1; CDR3aa: CASSLSAGGNGGYTF; CDR3nt: TGCGCCAGCAGCTTGTCTGCAGGGGGCAACGGTGGCTACACCTTC
d_gene: .; abundance: .; j_gene: TRBJ1-1; v_gene: TRBV27; CDR3aa: CASSLVPPLPGSNTEAFF; CDR3nt: TGTGCCAGCAGTTTAGTGCCCCCCCTGCCAGGGTCAAACACTGAAGCTTTCTTT
d_gene: .; abundance: few; j_gene: TRBJ2-7; v_gene: TRBV2; CDR3aa: CASSGDVGMQEQYF; CDR3nt: TGTGCCAGCAGTGGGGATGTGGGTATGCAGGAGCAGTACTTC
d_gene: .; abundance: .; j_gene: TRBJ1-1; v_gene: TRBV5-1; CDR3aa: CASSLEGRRGTEAFF; CDR3nt: TGCGCCAGCAGCTTGGAGGGCAGGAGGGGGACTGAAGCTTTCTTT
d_gene: .; abundance: many; j_gene: TRBJ1-1; v_gene: TRBV5-1; CDR3aa: CASSLQGGNTEAFF; CDR3nt: TGCGCCAGCAGCTTGCAGGGTGGGAACACTGAAGCTTTCTTT
d_gene: .; abundance: .; j_gene: TRBJ1-1; v_gene: TRBV11-2; CDR3aa: CASSLRGNTEAFF; CDR3nt: TGTGCCAGCAGCTTAAGGGGGAACACTGAAGCTTTCTTT
d_gene: .; abundance: .; j_gene: TRBJ1-5; v_gene: TRBV28; CDR3aa: CASSRGRGISNQPQHF; CDR3nt: TGTGCCAGCAGCAGAGGGAGGGGTATAAGCAATCAGCCCCAGCATTTT
d_gene: TRBD2; abundance: .; j_gene: TRBJ2-1; v_gene: TRBV27; CDR3aa: CASNRAGDNEQFF; CDR3nt: TGTGCCAGCAACCGAGCGGGGGACAATGAGCAGTTCTTC
d_gene: .; abundance: few; j_gene: TRBJ1-1; v_gene: TRBV15; CDR3aa: CATSVLGRHSEAFF; CDR3nt: TGTGCCACCAGCGTTCTTGGAAGGCATTCTGAAGCTTTCTTT
d_gene: .; abundance: few; j_gene: TRBJ1-6; v_gene: TRBV6-5; CDR3aa: CASRSWASNNSPLHF; CDR3nt: TGTGCCAGCCGCTCGTGGGCTAGCAATAATTCACCCCTCCACTTT
d_gene: .; abundance: .; j_gene: TRBJ1-2; v_gene: TRBV5-8; CDR3aa: CASSLGFYGYTF; CDR3nt: TGTGCCAGCAGCTTGGGATTCTATGGCTACACCTTC
d_gene: .; abundance: .; j_gene: TRBJ2-7; v_gene: TRBV6-6; CDR3aa: CASSYSTRETSYEQYF; CDR3nt: TGTGCCAGCAGTTACTCGACTAGGGAGACCTCCTACGAGCAGTACTTC
d_gene: TRBD2; abundance: large; j_gene: TRBJ2-2; v_gene: TRBV30; CDR3aa: CAWSVQREGPGELFF; CDR3nt: TGTGCCTGGAGTGTCCAGCGGGAGGGCCCCGGGGAGCTGTTTTTT
d_gene: .; abundance: .; j_gene: TRBJ2-5; v_gene: TRBV5-1; CDR3aa: CASSLGGPGETQYF; CDR3nt: TGCGCCAGCAGCTTGGGGGGGCCGGGGGAGACCCAGTACTTC
d_gene: .; abundance: few; j_gene: TRBJ1-5; v_gene: TRBV7-9; CDR3aa: CASSFYSNQPQHF; CDR3nt: TGTGCCAGCAGCTTCTACAGCAATCAGCCCCAGCATTTT
d_gene: .; abundance: .; j_gene: TRBJ2-7; v_gene: TRBV5-6; CDR3aa: CASSWRGLSQGEQYF; CDR3nt: TGTGCCAGCAGCTGGCGCGGACTCTCGCAGGGGGAGCAGTACTTC
d_gene: .; abundance: .; j_gene: TRBJ1-1; v_gene: TRBV27; CDR3aa: CASSYLTGYNTEAFF; CDR3nt: TGTGCCAGCAGTTACTTAACTGGCTACAACACTGAAGCTTTCTTT
d_gene: .; abundance: .; j_gene: TRBJ2-3; v_gene: TRBV2; CDR3aa: CAGGRTGHNTDTQYF; CDR3nt: TGTGCCGGGGGGAGGACAGGCCACAACACAGATACGCAGTATTTT
d_gene: .; abundance: .; j_gene: TRBJ2-3; v_gene: TRBV28; CDR3aa: CASSLPPTDTQYF; CDR3nt: TGTGCCAGCAGTTTACCCCCCACAGATACGCAGTATTTT
d_gene: .; abundance: few; j_gene: TRBJ1-5; v_gene: TRBV27; CDR3aa: CASSSRGGLGPQHF; CDR3nt: TGTGCCAGCAGTTCCCGAGGAGGTTTGGGGCCCCAGCATTTT